This T cell receptor beta chain was sequenced for a study of shared clonotypes between healthy human individuals. Germline V gives CDR1 SGHAT, CDR2 FQNNGV. The CDR3 has 13 residues. Trimming took 6 bases from V and 3 from J, leaving 8 bases between them. The naive CD8 fraction comprised CD45RO-negative cells positively selected for CCR7 and excluded terminally differentiated effector memory CD45RA+ cells. Sequencing was performed with immunoSEQ multiplex PCR; in TCRdb, only in-frame clones are kept and a portion is missing. The sample lists some 2.1 million clones, approximately 95% occurring once. This clonotype was obtained from a man younger than 30 in good health. Sequencing was carried out using naive CD8+ T cells sorted from blood. The rearrangement joins TRBV11-2 to TRBJ2-2; D is uncertain. CDR3 amino acids: CASRLDYTGELFF. The CDR3 bases are TGTGCCAGCAGGCTCGACTACACCGGGGAGCTGTTTTTT.